The 27 T cell receptor beta chains given below trace back to one sample, sequenced in a study of cytomegalovirus exposure and HLA in healthy donors. Vbeta (60) and Jbeta (13) primers were used in the PCR. Sequenced by immunoSEQ multiplex PCR; TCRdb stores in-frame clones only, minus some. The sample records about 100,000 clones, 63% being singletons. The specimen sequenced was PBMCs. All receptors derive from a human donor in good health.

In its sample, this clone was seen a few times. The chain is built from TRBV25-1 and TRBJ1-2, with 9 bases fitting TRBD1. The junction had 7 bases not matched to a gene; V was cut back by 1 base and J by 7 bases. There are 15 residues in the CDR3. Germline-derived CDR1 and CDR2 are MGHDK and SYGVNS. The CDR3 protein is CASSEFLGQGAGYTF. The CDR3 region has the DNA TGTGCCAGCAGTGAATTCCTGGGACAGGGAGCTGGCTACACCTTC.

This chain links TRBV30 with TRBJ2-2; 7 bases are shared with TRBD2. CDR1 and CDR2 (germline): GTSNPN, SVGIG (reference sequence). The CDR3 is 15 residues long. The junction had 12 bases not matched to a gene; V was cut back by 7 bases and J by 4 bases. Written as DNA, the CDR3 is TGTGCCTTTCGGGGGAGGGGCGCTAGCACCGGGGAGCTGTTTTTT. Translation gives CAFRGRGASTGELFF. Full variable domain (outside the CDR3, taken from reference TRBV30 and TRBJ2-2): SQTIHQWPATLVQPVGSPLSLECTVEGTSNPNLYWYRQAAGRGLQLLFYSVGIGQISSEVPQNLSASRPQDRQFILSSKKLLLSDSGFYLCAFRGRGASTGELFFGEGSRLTVL.

The chain carries TRBV7-2 and TRBJ2-2, with D uncertain. The germline gives CDR1 SGHTA, CDR2 FQGNSA. V lost 5 bases and J lost 4, with 11 bases in between. The CDR3 is 14 residues long. For the CDR3, the DNA is TGTGCCAGCAGCCACCCGGAGCCCACCGGGGAGCTGTTTTTT. This codes for CASSHPEPTGELFF.

The rearrangement joins TRBV19 to TRBJ1-4, with D uncertain. The CDR3 consists of 14 residues. Trimming stripped 3 bases from V and 8 bases from J, with 13 bases between. Germline V gene lookup returns CDR1 LNHDA and CDR2 SQIVND (reference sequence). In nucleotides, the CDR3 is TGTGCCAGTAGTATCAACGGAGTGGCGGAAAAACTGTTTTTT. Protein sequence: CASSINGVAEKLFF.

The V call is TRBV19, the J call TRBJ1-5, with 7 bases matching TRBD1. Trimming removed 7 bases from V and 5 bases from J; junction bases left unmatched: 11. Germline-derived CDR1 and CDR2 are LNHDA and SQIVND (reference sequence). The CDR3 totals 15 residues. The CDR3 nucleotides are TGTGCCAGTACTTCCACAGGGGTGGAGTATCAGCCCCAGCATTTT. Residues: CASTSTGVEYQPQHF.

In its sample, this clone was seen a few times. The CDR3 loop is CASSFGRGNTEAFF. The CDR3 nucleotides are TGTGCCAGCAGTTTCGGTCGTGGGAACACTGAAGCTTTCTTT. The chain joins TRBV27 to TRBJ1-1; no clear D gene. Germline values: CDR1 MNHEY, CDR2 SMNVEV (reference sequence). The CDR3 has 14 amino acids. Between the trimmed V and J ends, which lost 3 bases and 1 base, there was a span of 9 bases.

The DNA for the CDR3 is TGTGCCAGCGGGACTAGCGGCTACGAGCAGTACTTC. As protein: CASGTSGYEQYF. The chain uses TRBV2 and TRBJ2-7; 11 positions match TRBD2. From germline, CDR1 is SNHLY and CDR2 FYNNEI. The V and J ends lost 8 bases and 3 bases, in that order; junction bases with no gene match: 0. CDR3 length equals 12 residues.

This chain connects TRBV7-9 to TRBJ2-5; 7 nucleotides line up with TRBD2. Trimming at V came to 6 bases and at J to 0 bases, leaving 1 base not matched to a gene. From germline, CDR1 is SEHNR and CDR2 FQNEAQ (reference sequence). This CDR3 spans 13 amino acids. The CDR3 DNA is TGTGCCAGCAGTCTAGCGGACCAAGAGACCCAGTACTTC. Amino acids: CASSLADQETQYF. Full variable domain (rest looked up from reference TRBV7-9 and TRBJ2-5): DTGVSQNPRHKITKRGQNVTFRCDPISEHNRLYWYRQTLGQGPEFLTYFQNEAQLEKSRLLSDRFSAERPKGSFSTLEIQRTEQGDSAMYLCASSLADQETQYFGPGTRLLVL.

The V gene is TRBV27, the J gene TRBJ1-1; the D is unclear. V lost 3 bases to trimming and J lost 3 bases, with 8 bases between them. This CDR3 spans 13 amino acids. CDR1 MNHEY and CDR2 SMNVEV come from the germline V gene (reference sequence). The chain's CDR3 is CASSFIEDTEAFF. The CDR3, as DNA: TGTGCCAGCAGTTTTATCGAGGACACTGAAGCTTTCTTT.

The rearrangement links TRBV5-1 to TRBJ2-1; 9 nucleotides match TRBD2. The CDR3 contains 16 residues. Germline values: CDR1 SGHRS, CDR2 YFSETQ. Unmatched junction bases numbered 2, after V lost 0 bases and J lost 1 base. The DNA for the CDR3 is TGCGCCAGCAGCTTGGAGGGACTAGCTTCCTACAATGAGCAGTTCTTC. It translates to CASSLEGLASYNEQFF.

This chain connects TRBV7-9 to TRBJ2-7, with 11 bases that match TRBD2. This CDR3 comprises 16 residues. Germline trimming cut 5 bases from V and 3 bases from J; bases unmatched to any gene: 9. The germline V gene has CDR1 SEHNR and CDR2 FQNEAQ (reference sequence). CDR3 region: CASSQGKLAGDYEQYF. DNA for the CDR3: TGTGCCAGCAGCCAAGGGAAACTAGCGGGAGACTACGAGCAGTACTTC.

This rearrangement joins TRBV10-1 to TRBJ2-7, with a weak D call TRBD1 (6 bases). The CDR3 contains 13 residues. Germline CDR1 is WNHNN and CDR2 is SYGVQD (reference sequence). The V end lost 5 bases, the J end lost 0 bases, and 8 bases lay between the germline ends. Here the CDR3 reads CASSTGSSYEQYF. The CDR3 coding sequence is TGCGCCAGCAGTACAGGGAGCTCCTACGAGCAGTACTTC.

The chain couples TRBV7-6 to TRBJ1-4; tentative D call: TRBD1 (5 bases). Deletions cut 5 bases from V and 7 bases from J, with 11 bases between. This CDR3 spans 13 amino acids. CDR1 SGHVS and CDR2 FNYEAQ come from the germline V gene. CDR3 coding DNA: TGTGCCAGCAGCACCGGAGGGGTTGAAAAACTGTTTTTT. It is translated as CASSTGGVEKLFF.

V gene TRBV5-1 combines with J gene TRBJ2-6; 7 bases fit TRBD1. The CDR3 has 16 residues. CDR1 is SGHRS and CDR2 is YFSETQ in the germline V gene. V was pared by 4 bases and J by 1 base, with 5 bases of the junction left unmatched. The CDR3 here is CASSPTGLSGANVLTF. The CDR3 bases are TGCGCCAGCAGCCCGACAGGGTTATCTGGGGCCAACGTCCTGACTTTC.

CDR3 in amino acids: CASSFRTSGHEQFF. The CDR3 nucleotides are TGCGCCAGCAGCTTCCGGACTAGCGGGCATGAGCAGTTCTTC. The V call is TRBV5-1, the J call TRBJ2-1, with 11 bases matching TRBD2. CDR1 SGHRS and CDR2 YFSETQ come from the germline V gene. This CDR3 spans 14 amino acids. V lost 2 bases to trimming and J lost 8 bases; unmatched junction nucleotides: 3.

About this clone itself: The same CDR3 can be traced to other DNA sequences in this sample. The chain joins TRBV5-1 to TRBJ2-2; no clear D gene. Germline lookup yields CDR1 SGHRS and CDR2 YFSETQ. Trimming took off 4 bases at V and 5 bases at J, with 9 bases between the two ends. The CDR3 length is 13 residues. CDR3 protein: CASSVTVTGELFF. The CDR3 DNA reads as TGCGCCAGCAGCGTCACAGTTACCGGGGAGCTGTTTTTT.

The chain uses TRBV29-1 and TRBJ1-1; TRBD1 matches 10 bases. Germline lookup yields CDR1 SQVTM and CDR2 ANQGSEA. The CDR3 is 15 amino acids. V lost 4 bases, J lost 2 bases, and 7 bases stayed unmatched. CDR3 protein: CSVAPRQGANTEAFF. The CDR3 coding sequence is TGCAGCGTTGCCCCAAGACAGGGGGCAAACACTGAAGCTTTCTTT. Using reference TRBV29-1 and TRBJ1-1 for the parts outside the CDR3, the full variable domain is SAVISQKPSRDICQRGTSLTIQCQVDSQVTMMFWYRQQPGQSLTLIATANQGSEATYESGFVIDKFPISRPNLTFSTLTVSNMSPEDSSIYLCSVAPRQGANTEAFFGQGTRLTVV.

V is TRBV14 and J is TRBJ2-2, with TRBD2 as a possible D gene (6 bases). The V end lost 4 bases, the J end lost 7 bases, and 16 bases lay between the germline ends. This CDR3 has 15 residues. The germline gives CDR1 SGHDN, CDR2 FVKESK. The DNA for the CDR3 is TGTGCCAGCAGCCGAATCGGAGGGGTCGGCGGGGAGCTGTTTTTT. It specifies CASSRIGGVGGELFF.

In this sample, this clone turned up once. The chain combines TRBV30 with TRBJ2-5; possible D gene TRBD1, 6 bases. The germline CDR1 and CDR2 sequences are GTSNPN and SVGIG (reference sequence). V lost 0 bases to trimming and J lost 3 bases, with 8 bases between them. The CDR3 runs 13 residues. In DNA form, the CDR3 reads TGTGCCTGGAGTGTAAGGACAGAAGAGACCCAGTACTTC. This codes for CAWSVRTEETQYF.

V usage is TRBV10-1 and J usage is TRBJ2-1; 7 bases are shared with TRBD2. V lost 9 bases, J lost 5 bases, and 13 bases stayed unmatched. This CDR3 is built from 15 residues. Germline CDR1 and CDR2: WNHNN and SYGVQD (reference sequence). The CDR3 sequence: CASARGLAADNEQFF. For the CDR3, the DNA is TGCGCCAGTGCCCGTGGTCTAGCGGCAGACAATGAGCAGTTCTTC.

V usage is TRBV18 and J usage is TRBJ1-1, with 9 positions matching TRBD1. The CDR3 sequence is 17 residues long. Germline V gives CDR1 KGHSH, CDR2 LQKENI. V gave up 3 bases and J gave up 2 bases; unmatched junction bases: 10. This CDR3 is CASSPSLGTGINTEAFF. As DNA, the CDR3 is TGTGCCAGCTCACCGAGTTTAGGGACAGGGATCAACACTGAAGCTTTCTTT.

This clone was detected a few times. V usage is TRBV30 and J usage is TRBJ1-5; D not certain. V dropped 2 bases and J dropped 6 bases, with 8 bases sitting between them. The CDR3 runs to 12 residues. Germline assignment: CDR1 GTSNPN and CDR2 SVGIG (reference sequence). The CDR3 nucleotides are TGTGCCTGGAGTCCTGCCGGTCAGCCCCAGCATTTT. This translates into CAWSPAGQPQHF.

This clone was observed a handful of times. Other nucleotide sequences from this sample produce the same CDR3. The chain employs TRBV19 and TRBJ2-7; 8 nucleotides line up with TRBD1. The junction had 4 bases not matched to a gene; V was cut back by 3 bases and J by 3 bases. The CDR3 totals 14 residues. Germline lookup yields CDR1 LNHDA and CDR2 SQIVND (reference sequence). The CDR3 loop is CASSMGTGVYEQYF. The CDR3 nucleotides are TGTGCCAGTAGTATGGGGACAGGTGTCTACGAGCAGTACTTC.

The chain uses TRBV4-1 and TRBJ1-2; D unclear. Germline V gives CDR1 MGHRA, CDR2 YSYEKL. The V gene lost 0 bases and the J gene lost 8 bases, with 13 bases spanning the gap. This CDR3 is 14 amino acids long. In DNA, the CDR3 is TGCGCCAGCAGCCAAGATCCGAGGGCGGGAGGCTACACCTTC. Translated: CASSQDPRAGGYTF.

The V and J genes are TRBV4-2 and TRBJ2-3; TRBD2 matches at 11 bases. Germline CDR1 and CDR2: LGHNA and YNFKEQ. CDR3 length: 19 amino acids. The J segment lost 2 bases and the V segment lost 1 base, leaving 11 bases of the junction unmatched. For the CDR3, the DNA is TGTGCCAGCAGCCAAGTCCGAGGGACTAGCGGAAGTTTCACAGATACGCAGTATTTT. Amino acid sequence: CASSQVRGTSGSFTDTQYF.

The chain joins TRBV6-5 to TRBJ2-5, with D maybe TRBD2 (6 bases). CDR3 size: 14 residues. The V gene lost 0 bases and the J gene lost 5 bases, with 10 bases spanning the gap. The V gene's germline CDR1 is MNHEY and CDR2 SVGAGI. Here the CDR3 reads CASSYSRRGETQYF. The CDR3 nucleotides are TGTGCCAGCAGTTACTCGCGTCGGGGGGAGACCCAGTACTTC.

The V and J genes are TRBV5-6 and TRBJ2-7, with D possibly matching TRBD2 (6 bases). Germline loops: CDR1 SGHDT, CDR2 YYEEEE. The V gene lost 4 bases and the J gene lost 3 bases, with 14 bases spanning the gap. This CDR3 has 14 residues. CDR3 nucleotide sequence: TGTGCCAGCAGCCCGGGACTTGAGTACTACGAGCAGTACTTC. Its protein is CASSPGLEYYEQYF.